This T cell receptor beta chain came from a study of T cells after yellow fever vaccination. Overall study results and limits: Detected again after the booster were most primary-vaccination clones, at 96% CD4 and 70% to 90% CD8. Overlap between CD4 and CD8 compartments was detected for a small share of clonotypes.

With V trimmed by 7 bases and J by 5 bases, 4 bases remained unmatched. This CDR3 comprises 14 residues. Germline CDR1 SGHDT, CDR2 YYEEEE. TCRdb itself ran the 5' RACE reads through MiXCR, one entry per CDR3 protein. The sample shows roughly 340,000 distinct CDR3 sequences, approximately 3.9% of them seen only once. Concerning this clonotype itself: What it binds is not known.

The receptor's source is a man in his late teens or twenties who received the YFV17D yellow fever vaccine. The sample here was PBMCs, taken 5 days after the yellow fever booster vaccination. The chain is built from TRBV5-6 and TRBJ2-2; TRBD1 matches at 11 bases. The CDR3 sequence: CASGRDRGTGELFF. The CDR3 DNA follows: TGTGCCAGCGGCCGGGACAGGGGGACCGGGGAGCTGTTTTTT.